This passage covers 3 T cell receptor beta chains from one sample sequenced in a study of T cell responses to AZD1222 COVID-19 vaccine. The assay was immunoSEQ multiplex PCR, and TCRdb's table has in-frame clones only and misses some. The repertoire consists of about 120,000 clones, with roughly 91% occurring once and the leading ten covering approximately 10%. The sample here was peripheral blood, taken on day 0 of MenACWY control vaccination. Receptors originate from an adult in good health.

Only one count was recorded for this clone. The chain recombines TRBV4-1 with TRBJ1-1; 7 nucleotides agree with TRBD1. CDR1 is MGHRA and CDR2 is YSYEKL in the germline V gene. The CDR3 spans 14 residues. The ends lost 0 bases at V and 8 bases at J; junction bases unmatched: 6. The CDR3 DNA sequence: TGCGCCAGCAGCCAAGATACAGGGGACAACGAAGCTTTCTTT. This gives the protein CASSQDTGDNEAFF.

This clone was recorded only once. This sequence joins TRBV7-8 and TRBJ1-2; no definite D call. The CDR3 consists of 14 residues. Germline CDR1 and CDR2: SGHVS and FQNEAQ. Trimming took 2 bases from V and 7 from J, leaving 14 bases between them. The DNA for the CDR3 is TGTGCCAGCAGCTTATATGGGAAAAGAGGTGGCTACACCTTC. This gives the protein CASSLYGKRGGYTF. The full variable domain, in which reference TRBV7-8 and TRBJ1-2 provide the parts outside the CDR3, is GAGVSQSPRYKVAKRGQDVALRCDPISGHVSLFWYQQALGQGPEFLTYFQNEAQLDKSGLPSDRFFAERPEGSVSTLKIQRTQQEDSAVYLCASSLYGKRGGYTFGSGTRLTVV.

The rearrangement joins TRBV12-3 or TRBV12-4 to TRBJ2-7; D might be TRBD2 (5 bases). The CDR3 is 13 residues long. V shed 6 bases and J shed 0 bases, with 9 bases lying between them. The CDR3 here is CASSVGSSYEQYF. As DNA, the CDR3 is TGTGCCAGCAGCGTTGGGAGCTCCTACGAGCAGTACTTC.